This TCR beta chain was documented in a study of blood T cell repertoires in COVID-19. Study as a whole: T cells, B-cell-depleted T cells, or PBMCs supplied cDNA or gDNA.

This CDR3 has 15 amino acids. The V end lost 8 bases, the J end lost 0 bases, and 14 bases lay between the germline ends. Germline CDR1 MNHEY, CDR2 SVGAGI. Sequencing was performed with immunoSEQ multiplex PCR; in TCRdb, only in-frame clones are kept and a portion is missing. Of around 180,000 clones listed, around 80% are singletons. Cohorts were based on clinical histories the participants reported. The sequence was obtained from a woman in her forties or fifties with acute COVID-19. Source material: PBMCs or T cells enriched from blood (not recorded which). V gene TRBV6-5 combines with J gene TRBJ1-5; a weak D match, TRBD1 (6 bases). This CDR3 reads CASGQPNYSNQPQHF. The CDR3 nucleotides read TGTGCCAGCGGACAGCCCAACTATAGCAATCAGCCCCAGCATTTT.